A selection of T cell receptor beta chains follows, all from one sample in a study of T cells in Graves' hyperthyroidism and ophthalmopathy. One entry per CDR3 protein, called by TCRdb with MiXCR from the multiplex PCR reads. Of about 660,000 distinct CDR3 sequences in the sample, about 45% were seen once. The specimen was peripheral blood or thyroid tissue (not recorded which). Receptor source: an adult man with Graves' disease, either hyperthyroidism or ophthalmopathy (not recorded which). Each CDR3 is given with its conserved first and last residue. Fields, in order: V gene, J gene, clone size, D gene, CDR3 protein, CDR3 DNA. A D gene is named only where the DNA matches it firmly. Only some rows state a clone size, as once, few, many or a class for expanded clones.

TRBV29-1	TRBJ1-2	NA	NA	CSAWTMTDTNYGYTF	TGCAGCGCATGGACAATGACAGACACTAACTATGGCTACACCTTC
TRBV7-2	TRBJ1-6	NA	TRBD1	CASSQVQGADSPLHF	TGTGCCAGCAGCCAAGTGCAGGGGGCTGACTCACCCCTCCACTTT
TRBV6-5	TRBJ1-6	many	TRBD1	CASSDREGSPLHF	TGTGCCAGCAGTGACAGGGAGGGATCACCCCTCCACTTT
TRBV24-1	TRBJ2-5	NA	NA	CATSSERAAETQYF	TGTGCCACCAGCAGCGAGAGGGCCGCTGAGACCCAGTACTTC
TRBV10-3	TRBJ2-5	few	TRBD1	CASSERTGGETQYF	TGTGCCAGCAGTGAAAGGACAGGGGGAGAGACCCAGTACTTC
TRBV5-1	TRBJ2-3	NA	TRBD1	CASRSTGGAVRDTQYF	TGCGCCAGCAGGTCCACAGGGGGCGCAGTAAGAGATACGCAGTATTTT
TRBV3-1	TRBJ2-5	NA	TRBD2	CASSEGREQETQYF	TGTGCCAGCAGCGAAGGGAGGGAACAAGAGACCCAGTACTTC
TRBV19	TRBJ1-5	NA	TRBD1	CASSNYARDRDDQPQHF	TGTGCCAGTAGTAACTACGCTCGGGACAGGGACGATCAGCCCCAGCATTTT
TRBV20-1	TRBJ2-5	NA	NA	CSARRPQGLETQYF	TGCAGTGCTAGACGTCCCCAGGGGCTGGAGACCCAGTACTTC
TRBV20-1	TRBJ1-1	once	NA	CSASRDGELIEAFF	TGCAGTGCCTCGCGGGACGGTGAATTGATTGAAGCTTTCTTT
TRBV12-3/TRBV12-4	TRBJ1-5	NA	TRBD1	CASSVGDSGQPQHF	TGTGCCAGCAGTGTGGGGGACAGTGGTCAGCCCCAGCACTTT
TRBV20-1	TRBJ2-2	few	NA	CSARSSGVGTGELFF	TGCAGTGCTAGAAGCTCCGGGGTTGGCACCGGGGAGCTGTTTTTT
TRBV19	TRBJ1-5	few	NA	CASMTPWRNQPQHF	TGTGCCAGCATGACTCCGTGGAGGAATCAGCCCCAGCATTTT
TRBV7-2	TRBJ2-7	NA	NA	CASSPAGMSYEQYF	TGTGCCAGCAGCCCCGCCGGAATGAGCTACGAGCAGTACTTC
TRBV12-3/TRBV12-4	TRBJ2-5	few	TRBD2	CASSPAGVYLQETQYF	TGTGCCAGCAGCCCCGCGGGGGTGTACCTTCAAGAGACCCAGTACTTC
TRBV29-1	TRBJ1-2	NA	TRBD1	CSVAPETGGYGYTF	TGCAGCGTTGCGCCAGAGACAGGGGGTTATGGCTACACCTTC
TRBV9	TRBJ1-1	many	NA	CASSVDQGLNTEAFF	TGTGCCAGCAGCGTAGATCAGGGCCTGAACACTGAAGCTTTCTTT
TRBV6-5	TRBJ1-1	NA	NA	CASCPRGRTEAFF	TGTGCCAGCTGCCCGCGAGGGCGAACTGAAGCTTTCTTT
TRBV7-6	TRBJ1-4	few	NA	CASSLERQAGKLFF	TGTGCCAGCAGCTTAGAACGACAGGCGGGAAAACTGTTTTTT
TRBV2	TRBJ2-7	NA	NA	CASRSDIGSYEQYF	TGTGCCAGCAGAAGCGACATAGGCTCCTACGAGCAGTACTTC
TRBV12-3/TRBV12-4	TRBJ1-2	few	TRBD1	CASSVPQGYGYTF	TGTGCCAGTAGCGTCCCACAGGGGTACGGCTACACCTTC
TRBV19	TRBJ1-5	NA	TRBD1	CASSNRDRETQHF	TGTGCCAGTAGTAACCGGGACAGAGAGACCCAGCATTTT
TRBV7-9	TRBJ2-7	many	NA	CASSLIGGTYEQYF	TGTGCCAGCAGCTTAATAGGCGGGACCTACGAGCAGTACTTC